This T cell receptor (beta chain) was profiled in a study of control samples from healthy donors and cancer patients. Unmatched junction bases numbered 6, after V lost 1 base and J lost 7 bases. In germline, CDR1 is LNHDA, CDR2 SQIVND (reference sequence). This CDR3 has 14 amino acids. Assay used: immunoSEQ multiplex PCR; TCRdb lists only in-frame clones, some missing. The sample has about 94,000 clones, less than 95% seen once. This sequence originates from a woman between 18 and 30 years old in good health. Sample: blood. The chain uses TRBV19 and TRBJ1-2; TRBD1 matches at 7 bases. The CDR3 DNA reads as TGTGCCAGTAGTATAGGGGACAGAAGAGGTGGCTACACCTTC. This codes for CASSIGDRRGGYTF.